This record covers a single T cell receptor beta chain. The antigen is undetermined. The time point: cycle 4 day 1 (C4D1), after around six weeks of nivolumab. All trial patients relapsed after autologous stem cell transplantation. The data derive from a study of PD-1 blockade in classical Hodgkin lymphoma. Method: immunoSEQ multiplex PCR; TCRdb's copy keeps in-frame clones and lacks some. The table records about 96,000 clones, about 93% of them present only once. Study results and caveats: Whereas CD4+ TCR diversity had risen significantly by C4D1, CD8+ TCR diversity had not. Reports indicated that newly diagnosed patients had lower baseline TCR diversity than healthy donors did. What drove the repertoire differences, possibly disease activity or prior therapy, has not been defined.

This specimen consisted of peripheral blood mononuclear cells (PBMCs), obtained before the fourth cycle of nivolumab. The receptor comes from a human donor with classical Hodgkin lymphoma.

The CDR3: CASRGQGSFQPQHF. The CDR3 coding sequence is TGTGCCAGTAGGGGACAGGGGAGCTTTCAGCCCCAGCATTTT. The rearrangement uses TRBV27 and TRBJ1-5, with TRBD1 matching 10 bases. CDR3 size: 14 residues. Unmatched junction bases numbered 8, after V lost 9 bases and J lost 6 bases. Germline V CDR1 and CDR2: MNHEY, SMNVEV (reference sequence).